This T cell receptor beta chain was captured by sequencing in a study of patients with pleural tuberculosis (dated by TCRdb to about 2014). The sequencing machine was an Illumina Genome Analyzer IIx. TCRdb ran its own pipeline on the public reads, namely fastp trimming at Q25 and MiXCR clone calling, and kept in-frame beta chains. For every CDR3 protein sequence, its rows merge into one entry that carries the most common genes and DNA. The table for this sample lists about 29,000 distinct CDR3 sequences; over 15% of them were counted only once. The leading ten clones occupy about 4% of the sample. CDR1 and CDR2 are drawn from the germline V gene: SGHTA, FQGNSA. Including the terminal cysteine and phenylalanine, the CDR3 comprises 15 residues. The entry retains the CDR3 DNA only, 45 bases that are in frame from base 1. Trimming costs V 4 bases and J 6 bases, and their ends lie 16 bases apart. This clonotype was counted at least ten times. This clone's antigen is unknown. Base quality data are lacking; no much larger clone is found one base away.

The material sequenced was peripheral blood. The receptor was derived from a human donor with pleural tuberculosis. The sequence is built from TRBV7-2 and TRBJ2-1; TRBD2 is possibly the D segment (6 matching bases). The CDR3 reads CASSYRAGRTNEQFF. The DNA is as follows: TGTGCCAGCAGCTACCGTGCGGGGAGGACCAATGAGCAGTTCTTC.